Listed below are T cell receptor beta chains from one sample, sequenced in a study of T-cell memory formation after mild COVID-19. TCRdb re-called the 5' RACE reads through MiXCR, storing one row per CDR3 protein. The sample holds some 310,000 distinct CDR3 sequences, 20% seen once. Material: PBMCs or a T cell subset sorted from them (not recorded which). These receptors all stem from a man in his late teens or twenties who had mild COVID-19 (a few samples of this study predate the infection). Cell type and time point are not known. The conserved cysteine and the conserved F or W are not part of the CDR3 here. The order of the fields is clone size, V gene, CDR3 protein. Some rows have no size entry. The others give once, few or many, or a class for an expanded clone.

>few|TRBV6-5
ASSPPNGVEQY
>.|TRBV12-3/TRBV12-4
ASSRTSGDYYEQY
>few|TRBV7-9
ASSPGLAAYTDTQY
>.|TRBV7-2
ASSSTLQGNYGYT
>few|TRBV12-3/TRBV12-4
ASGGGDSNTGELF
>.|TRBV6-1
ASRRGYTDTQY
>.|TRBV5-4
ASSSGGNTGTEAF
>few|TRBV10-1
ATSRDSLGEQY
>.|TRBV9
ASSVAGAKDTQY
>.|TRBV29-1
SGRGYTEAF
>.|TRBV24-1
ATSDSGQGYTGELF
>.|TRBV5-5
ASSPRPRQGGDNTEAF
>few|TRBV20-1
SARGLHRGGLF
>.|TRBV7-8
ASSFEDRTYNSPLH
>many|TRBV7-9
ASSGQGYGYT
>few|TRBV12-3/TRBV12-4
ASSLDAGGSGTDTQY
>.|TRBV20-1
SARDGPYEQY
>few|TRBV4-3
ASSQGLDRGYNEQF
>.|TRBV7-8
ASSRGGDQETQY
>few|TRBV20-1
SASERGFNTGELF
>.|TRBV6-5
ASSYSLVSNQPQH
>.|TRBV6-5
ASRNQGQSGGTNYGYT
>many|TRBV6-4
ASSTNPYNEQF
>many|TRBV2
ASTFSENQPQH
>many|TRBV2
ASNDFGNQPQH
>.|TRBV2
ASSFLETLGYEQY
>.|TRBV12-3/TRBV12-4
ASSRSGGSYEQY
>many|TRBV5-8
ASSLGLADSYEQY
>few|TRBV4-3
ASSQDRGGAPDTQY
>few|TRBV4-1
ASSQVWQPLGETQY
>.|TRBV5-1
ASRESWTGEAF
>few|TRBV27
ASSPRTGRKTVGIQY
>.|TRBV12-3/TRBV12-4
ASSERGLGYT
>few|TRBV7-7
ASSLTRGFQETQY
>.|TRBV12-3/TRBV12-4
ASRQRQRDLYGYT
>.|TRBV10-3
AISLGTLTGELF
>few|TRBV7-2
ASSPAGGRETQY
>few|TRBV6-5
ASSYFGGGLKNIQY
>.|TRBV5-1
ASSAGTGDQPQH
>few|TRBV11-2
ASSQTGGRSNQPQH
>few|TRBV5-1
ASSLVGQGDQETQY
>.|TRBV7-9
ASSLEAPT
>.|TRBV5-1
ASSLRTNTEAF